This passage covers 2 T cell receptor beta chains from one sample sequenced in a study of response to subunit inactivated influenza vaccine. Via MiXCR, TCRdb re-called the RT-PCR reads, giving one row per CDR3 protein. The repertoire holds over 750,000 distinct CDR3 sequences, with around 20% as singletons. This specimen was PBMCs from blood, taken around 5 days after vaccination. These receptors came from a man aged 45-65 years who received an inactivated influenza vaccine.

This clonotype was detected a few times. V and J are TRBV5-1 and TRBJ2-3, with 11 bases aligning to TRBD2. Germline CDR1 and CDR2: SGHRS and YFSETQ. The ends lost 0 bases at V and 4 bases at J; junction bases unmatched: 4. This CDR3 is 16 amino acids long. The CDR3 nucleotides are TGCGCCAGCAGCTTGGTAGCGGGAGGGCAAGCAGATACGCAGTATTTT. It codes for CASSLVAGGQADTQYF.

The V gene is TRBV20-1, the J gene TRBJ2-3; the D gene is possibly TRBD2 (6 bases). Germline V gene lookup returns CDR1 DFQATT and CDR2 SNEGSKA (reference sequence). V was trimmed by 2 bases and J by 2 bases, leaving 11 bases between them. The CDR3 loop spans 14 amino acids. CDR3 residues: CSARIPGVTDTQYF. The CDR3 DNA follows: TGCAGTGCTAGAATCCCGGGGGTCACAGATACGCAGTATTTT.